This T cell receptor beta chain was observed in a study of control samples from healthy donors and cancer patients. This table comes from immunoSEQ multiplex PCR, and its TCRdb copy is limited to in-frame clones, with some not included. Of 100,000 to 120,000 clones listed, 88% are singletons. The V gene's germline CDR1 is MDHEN and CDR2 SYDVKM. This CDR3 contains 17 residues. Trimming at V came to 4 bases and at J to 0 bases, leaving 7 bases not matched to a gene. The specimen was PBMCs. This receptor was obtained from a woman aged 55-69 years with lung cancer. V is TRBV28 and J is TRBJ2-3; TRBD2 matches at 10 bases. This chain's CDR3 is CASSSPSSGSSTDTQYF. The DNA of the CDR3 is TGTGCCAGCAGTTCCCCATCTAGCGGGAGTAGCACAGATACGCAGTATTTT.